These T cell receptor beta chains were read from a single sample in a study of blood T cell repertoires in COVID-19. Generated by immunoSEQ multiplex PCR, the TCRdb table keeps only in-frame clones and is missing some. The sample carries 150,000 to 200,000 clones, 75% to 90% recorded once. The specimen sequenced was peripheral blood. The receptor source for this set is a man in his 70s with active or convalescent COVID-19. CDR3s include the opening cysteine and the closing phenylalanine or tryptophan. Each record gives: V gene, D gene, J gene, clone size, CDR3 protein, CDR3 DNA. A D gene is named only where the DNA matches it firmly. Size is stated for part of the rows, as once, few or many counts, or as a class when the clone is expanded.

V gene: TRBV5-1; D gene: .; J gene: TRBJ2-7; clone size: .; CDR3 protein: CASSLGLTPGGYEQYF; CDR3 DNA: TGCGCCAGCAGCTTGGGGCTGACACCTGGAGGCTACGAGCAGTACTTC
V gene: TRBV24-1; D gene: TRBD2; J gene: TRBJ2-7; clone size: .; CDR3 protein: CATSASGGSYEQYF; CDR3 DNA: TGTGCCACCAGTGCCTCGGGGGGTTCCTACGAGCAGTACTTC
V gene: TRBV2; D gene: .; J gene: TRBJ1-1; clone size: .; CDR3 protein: CASSQDLNTEAFF; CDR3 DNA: TGTGCCAGCAGCCAGGATCTGAACACTGAAGCTTTCTTT
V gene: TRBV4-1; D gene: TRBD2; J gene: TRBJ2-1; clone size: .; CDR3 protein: CASSQEGSGGNNEQFF; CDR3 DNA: TGCGCCAGCAGCCAAGAGGGGTCGGGAGGCAACAATGAGCAGTTCTTC
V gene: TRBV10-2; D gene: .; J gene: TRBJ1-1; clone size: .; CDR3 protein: CASSELVGGTEAFF; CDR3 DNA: TGCGCCAGCAGTGAGTTGGTAGGCGGAACTGAAGCTTTCTTT
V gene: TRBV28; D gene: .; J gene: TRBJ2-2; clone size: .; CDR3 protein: CASSSGVAGELFF; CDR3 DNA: TGTGCCAGCAGTTCGGGGGTGGCCGGGGAGCTGTTTTTT
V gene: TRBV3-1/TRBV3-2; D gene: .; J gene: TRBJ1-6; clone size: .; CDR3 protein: CASSHSDSPLHF; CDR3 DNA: TGTGCCAGCAGCCATTCCGATTCACCCCTCCACTTT
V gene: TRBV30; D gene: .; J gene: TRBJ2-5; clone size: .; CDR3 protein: CAWNRPLGETQYF; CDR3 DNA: TGTGCCTGGAATAGGCCCCTCGGGGAGACCCAGTACTTC
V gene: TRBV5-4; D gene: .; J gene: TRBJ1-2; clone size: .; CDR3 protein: CASSPGAKTNYGYTF; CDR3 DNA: TGTGCCAGCAGTCCTGGAGCCAAAACTAACTATGGCTACACCTTC
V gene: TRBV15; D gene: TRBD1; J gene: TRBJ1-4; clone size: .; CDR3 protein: CATSRAGTGFEKLFF; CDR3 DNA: TGTGCCACCAGCAGAGCCGGGACAGGGTTTGAAAAACTGTTTTTT
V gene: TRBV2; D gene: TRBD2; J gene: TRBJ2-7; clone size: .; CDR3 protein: CASSDSSGRGSYEQYF; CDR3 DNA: TGTGCCAGCAGTGATAGTAGCGGGAGAGGCTCCTACGAGCAGTACTTC
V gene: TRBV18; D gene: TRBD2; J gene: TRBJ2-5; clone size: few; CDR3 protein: CASSRPGTSGLGTQYF; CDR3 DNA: TGTGCCAGCTCCCGCCCCGGGACTAGCGGTCTTGGGACCCAGTACTTC
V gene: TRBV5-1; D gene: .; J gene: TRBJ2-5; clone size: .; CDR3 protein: CASSSSGLLGETQYF; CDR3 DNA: TGCGCCAGCAGCTCTTCAGGACTATTAGGAGAGACCCAGTACTTC
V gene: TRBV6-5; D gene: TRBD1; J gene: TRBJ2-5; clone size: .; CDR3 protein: CASSQTQGAGETQYF; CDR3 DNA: TGTGCCAGCAGTCAAACACAGGGGGCCGGAGAGACCCAGTACTTC
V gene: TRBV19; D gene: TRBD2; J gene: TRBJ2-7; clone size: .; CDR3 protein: CASSIQRGYEQYF; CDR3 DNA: TGTGCCAGTAGTATCCAGCGGGGTTACGAGCAGTACTTC
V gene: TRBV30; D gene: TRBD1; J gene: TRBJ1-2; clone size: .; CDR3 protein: CAWRNRDRELSYGYTF; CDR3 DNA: TGTGCCTGGAGGAACCGGGACAGGGAACTTAGCTATGGCTACACCTTC
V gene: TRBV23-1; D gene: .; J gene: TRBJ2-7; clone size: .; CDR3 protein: CASSQSERDSAYEQYF; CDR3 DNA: TGCGCCAGCAGTCAATCAGAGAGAGACAGCGCCTACGAGCAGTACTTC